These 17 T cell receptor beta chains originate from one sample sequenced in a study of control samples from healthy donors and cancer patients. TCRdb's copy holds only in-frame clones and misses some; the assay was immunoSEQ multiplex PCR. The sample consists of some 150,000 clones, just over 95% of them appearing once. Sequencing used blood. The receptors originated from a woman aged 25-40 years in good health.

The chain recombines TRBV7-2 with TRBJ1-5; D uncertain. V was trimmed by 0 bases and J by 1 base, leaving 7 bases between them. Germline V gene lookup returns CDR1 SGHTA and CDR2 FQGNSA. The CDR3 covers 15 residues. CDR3 protein: CASSLAGRSNQPQHF. DNA of the CDR3: TGTGCCAGCAGCTTAGCAGGACGGAGCAATCAGCCCCAGCATTTT.

The genes are TRBV6-6 and TRBJ1-6; TRBD1 aligns across 10 bases. Germline lookup yields CDR1 MNHNY and CDR2 SVGAGI (reference sequence). The V and J ends lost 2 bases and 10 bases, in that order; junction bases with no gene match: 5. This CDR3 contains 15 residues. CDR3 in amino acids: CASSYPGQGYSPLHF. For the CDR3, the DNA is TGTGCCAGCAGTTACCCGGGACAGGGGTACTCACCCCTCCACTTT.

The chain's CDR3 is CASSLWRGQPDTQYF. The CDR3 DNA reads as TGTGCCAGCAGCTTATGGAGGGGGCAGCCCGATACGCAGTATTTT. V usage is TRBV3-1 (or the pseudogene TRBV3-2) and J usage is TRBJ2-3, with a weak D call TRBD1 (7 bases). Germline V gives CDR1 LGHDT, CDR2 YNNKEL (reference sequence). V gave up 5 bases and J gave up 6 bases, with 18 bases separating them. This CDR3 is 15 amino acids long.

This rearrangement joins TRBV15 to TRBJ2-1, with TRBD1 matching over 7 bases. V was pared by 3 bases and J by 8 bases, with 10 bases of the junction left unmatched. CDR1 is LNHNV, CDR2 YYDKDF, per germline (reference sequence). This CDR3 has 15 amino acids. The CDR3 loop reads CATSRGTQGLDEQFF. The CDR3 DNA reads TGTGCCACCAGCAGGGGGACACAGGGGCTCGATGAGCAGTTCTTC.

The sample holds one count of this clone. The CDR3 DNA sequence: TGTGCCACCAGCAGCGACCGGGGCATGAACACTGAAGCTTTCTTT. Translated: CATSSDRGMNTEAFF. The chain is built from TRBV15 and TRBJ1-1, with a tentative D call TRBD1 (5 bases). Germline CDR1 is LNHNV and CDR2 is YYDKDF (reference sequence). The CDR3 is 15 amino acids. Trimming removed 3 bases at V and 0 bases at J, with 11 bases between.

This chain connects TRBV27 to TRBJ2-2, with no clear D. In germline, CDR1 is MNHEY, CDR2 SMNVEV (reference sequence). This CDR3 has 12 amino acids. V was cut by 5 bases and J by 7 bases, with 8 bases left in between. CDR3 nucleotides: TGTGCCAGCAGTCTCCGGGTCGGGGAGCTGTTTTTT. It translates to CASSLRVGELFF.

This clone was counted a single time. CDR3 DNA: TGCGCCAGCGCAGTCAGGGGTAACTATGGCTACACCTTC. It codes for CASAVRGNYGYTF. V is TRBV5-1 and J is TRBJ1-2; D is possibly TRBD1 (6 bases). The CDR3 has 13 residues. CDR1 and CDR2 (germline): SGHRS, YFSETQ. The V end was cut by 7 bases, the J end by 1 base, with 11 bases between.

The V call is TRBV11-3, the J call TRBJ2-1; the D gene is possibly TRBD2 (5 bases). The CDR3 length is 15 residues. Trimming took 2 bases from V and 2 from J, leaving 10 bases between them. Germline V lookup: CDR1 SGHNT, CDR2 YENEEA. The CDR3 nucleotides are TGTGCCAGCAGCTTACGAAGCGGTACCTACAATGAGCAGTTCTTC. Protein product: CASSLRSGTYNEQFF.

The chain is built from TRBV2 and TRBJ1-6; 8 bases agree with TRBD1. The junction had 4 bases not matched to a gene; V was cut back by 7 bases and J by 2 bases. Germline values: CDR1 SNHLY, CDR2 FYNNEI. The CDR3 covers 15 residues. For the CDR3, the DNA is TGTGCCAGCACCCGGGACAGGACCTATAATTCACCCCTCCACTTT. Its translation: CASTRDRTYNSPLHF. Full variable domain (outside the CDR3, taken from reference TRBV2 and TRBJ1-6): EPEVTQTPSHQVTQMGQEVILRCVPISNHLYFYWYRQILGQKVEFLVSFYNNEISEKSEIFDDQFSVERPDGSNFTLKIRSTKLEDSAMYFCASTRDRTYNSPLHFGNGTRLTVT.

The sample holds a few counts of this clone. This sequence joins TRBV28 and TRBJ1-6; D possibly corresponds to TRBD1 (6 bases). The CDR3 contains 14 residues. Trimming shortened V by 8 bases and J by 4 bases, and 12 bases separated the two germline ends. Germline V CDR1 and CDR2: MDHEN, SYDVKM. CDR3 loop: CASEGGGYNSPLHF. CDR3 bases: TGTGCCAGCGAGGGAGGGGGTTATAATTCACCCCTCCACTTT.

The rearrangement joins TRBV19 to TRBJ1-1; TRBD1 matches at 8 bases. CDR1 is LNHDA and CDR2 is SQIVND in the germline V gene (reference sequence). V shed 4 bases and J 1 base; nucleotides not matched to a gene: 5. This CDR3 is 15 amino acids long. CDR3 sequence reads: CASSTATGGNTEAFF. The CDR3 region has the DNA TGTGCCAGTAGTACAGCCACAGGGGGGAACACTGAAGCTTTCTTT. The variable domain in full, completed from reference TRBV19 and TRBJ1-1, reads DGGITQSPKYLFRKEGQNVTLSCEQNLNHDAMYWYRQDPGQGLRLIYYSQIVNDFQKGDIAEGYSVSREKKESFPLTVTSAQKNPTAFYLCASSTATGGNTEAFFGQGTRLTVV.

The V and J genes are TRBV6-5 and TRBJ1-6; 7 bases fit TRBD1. With V trimmed by 3 bases and J by 5 bases, 7 bases remained unmatched. The CDR3 runs to 16 residues. Germline V lookup: CDR1 MNHEY, CDR2 SVGAGI. The CDR3 sequence: CASSYHTGTDNSPLHF. CDR3 nucleotide sequence: TGTGCCAGCAGTTATCACACCGGGACAGATAATTCACCCCTCCACTTT.

This chain connects TRBV10-3 to TRBJ1-1; tentative D call: TRBD1 (5 bases). From germline, CDR1 is ENHRY and CDR2 SYGVKD. The CDR3 extends over 13 amino acids. Trimming removed 6 bases from V and 3 bases from J, with 11 bases in between. CDR3 loop: CAIRSDSHTEAFF. The CDR3 nucleotides are TGTGCCATCAGAAGCGACAGTCACACTGAAGCTTTCTTT.

The chain uses TRBV2 and TRBJ2-5, with TRBD1 matching over 12 bases. The germline V gene has CDR1 SNHLY and CDR2 FYNNEI. The ends lost 7 bases at V and 5 bases at J; junction bases unmatched: 5. The CDR3 runs to 14 residues. The CDR3 loop is CASNRDRGRETQYF. DNA of the CDR3: TGTGCCAGCAATCGGGACAGGGGGCGGGAGACCCAGTACTTC.

The V call is TRBV2, the J call TRBJ1-2, with D perhaps matching TRBD1 (5 bases). CDR3 length equals 15 residues. V shed 2 bases and J shed 6 bases, with 16 bases lying between them. Germline CDR1 and CDR2: SNHLY and FYNNEI. The CDR3 coding sequence is TGTGCCAGCAGTGAATTCAAGGGGCCGGCCAATGGCTACACCTTC. Its translation is CASSEFKGPANGYTF. The full variable domain, its missing parts supplied by reference TRBV2 and TRBJ1-2, is EPEVTQTPSHQVTQMGQEVILRCVPISNHLYFYWYRQILGQKVEFLVSFYNNEISEKSEIFDDQFSVERPDGSNFTLKIRSTKLEDSAMYFCASSEFKGPANGYTFGSGTRLTVV.

This chain links TRBV5-5 with TRBJ2-1, with TRBD2 identical over 8 bases. The CDR3 consists of 17 residues. Trimming cost V 4 bases and J 0 bases; bases outside gene matches: 9. Germline lookup yields CDR1 SGHKS and CDR2 YYEKEE (reference sequence). CDR3 protein: CASSRNLAGSSYNEQFF. The DNA for the CDR3 is TGTGCCAGCAGCCGTAACTTAGCGGGGAGCTCCTACAATGAGCAGTTCTTC.

This clone is a singleton in its sample. The chain combines TRBV4-2 with TRBJ2-7, with D tentatively TRBD1 or TRBD2 (5 bases each). Trimming took 5 bases from V and 4 from J, leaving 15 bases between them. There are 14 residues in the CDR3. Looked up from germline, CDR1 is LGHNA and CDR2 is YNFKEQ. The CDR3 region is CASSYRDGGYEQYF. The CDR3, as DNA: TGTGCCAGCAGCTACCGGGACGGTGGTTACGAGCAGTACTTC.